A single sample is the source of the 6 T cell receptor beta chains below, sequenced in a study of persistence of HIV-infected CD4 T cells. Their recognized antigens are unknown. Anti-CD3/anti-CD28 beads served as a nonspecific positive control stimulus. CD4+ T cells upregulating both CD40 ligand and CD69 were sorted as responding cells. The libraries were made with immunoSEQ version 4 in survey mode. Here immunoSEQ multiplex PCR was the method, and the copy in TCRdb shows in-frame clones only, minus some. This sample yields about 45,000 clones, of which 90% are seen a single time; about 3.5% belongs to the top ten. The input for sequencing was CD4+ T cells sorted from PBMCs after roughly 18-hour stimulation, taken from a patient who received antiretroviral therapy. The receptors were gathered from an adult woman with HIV who was CMV-seropositive.

The chain links TRBV7-2 to TRBJ1-2; a possible D gene is TRBD1 (5 bases). V gave up 4 bases and J gave up 8 bases, with 23 bases separating them. CDR3 length equals 16 residues. Per germline, CDR1 SGHTA and CDR2 FQGNSA. The CDR3 region has the DNA TGTGCCAGCAGCTCAATTATATTGGGGACGGCACTGGGCTACACCTTC. Translating gives CASSSIILGTALGYTF.

The J gene is TRBJ2-4, the V gene TRBV11-3; D ambiguous. This CDR3 spans 19 amino acids. Trimming cost V 4 bases and J 0 bases, with 22 bases left between them. Germline values: CDR1 SGHNT, CDR2 YENEEA. The CDR3 sequence: CASSSGPNPIDLAKNIQYF. As DNA, the CDR3 is TGTGCCAGCAGCTCCGGACCCAACCCAATTGATCTAGCCAAAAACATTCAGTACTTC.

The chain recombines TRBV24-1 with TRBJ2-5; 8 bases map to TRBD1. J lost 5 bases, V lost 6 bases, and 19 bases had no gene match. The CDR3 loop spans 18 amino acids. Per the germline V gene, CDR1 is KGHDR and CDR2 is SFDVKD. The CDR3 sequence is CATSYSADRDRSGETQYF. As DNA, the CDR3 is TGTGCCACCAGTTACAGCGCGGACCGGGACAGGTCAGGGGAGACCCAGTACTTC.

This clone was observed a handful of times. V and J are TRBV9 and TRBJ1-6, with D maybe TRBD1 (5 bases). CDR1 is SGDLS, CDR2 YYNGEE, per germline. This CDR3 has 19 residues. V was pared by 4 bases and J by 1 base, with 21 bases between. CDR3 sequence (DNA): TGTGCCAGCAGCCCATACCTGTCCCCGGGGGGATCCTATAATTCACCCCTCCACTTT. Protein product: CASSPYLSPGGSYNSPLHF.

The gene calls are TRBV5-1 and TRBJ2-2; 8 bases agree with TRBD1. The length of the CDR3 is 15 residues. The germline V gene encodes CDR1 SGHRS and CDR2 YFSETQ. With 4 bases clipped from V and 0 bases from J, the junction kept 2 bases outside the gene matches. CDR3 coding DNA: TGCGCCAGCAGCGCACAGGGGGCGAACACCGGGGAGCTGTTTTTT. Its protein product is CASSAQGANTGELFF.

J is TRBJ2-2 and V is TRBV7-8; D tentatively reads TRBD1 or TRBD2 (6 bases each). Germline V gene lookup returns CDR1 SGHVS and CDR2 FQNEAQ. The CDR3 spans 15 residues. The germline V and J ends were trimmed by 5 bases and 7 bases, with 17 bases remaining between them. The CDR3 sequence: CASSPGQGRDGELFF. Written as DNA, the CDR3 is TGTGCCAGCAGCCCAGGTCAGGGGCGGGACGGGGAGCTGTTTTTT.